This T cell receptor beta chain derives from a study of identifying expanded T cells in peripheral blood. Broader study findings: Two-week clone count variance significantly increased as total template count grew.

CDR3 size: 15 residues. Germline V CDR1 and CDR2: SGHDT, YYEEEE. V dropped 1 base and J dropped 2; count of bases not matched to a gene: 3. Healthy donors had no documented immune events, such as infections, while sampled. The repertoire was sequenced with immunoSEQ multiplex PCR; TCRdb's copy has only in-frame clones and lacks some. The data contain over 45,000 clones, about 83% of them singletons. This clone was counted many times. No antigen is known for it. The receptor comes from a person aged 18 to 75 in good health. The sequenced material came from blood. The chain couples TRBV5-6 to TRBJ2-7; 10 bases map to TRBD1. CDR3 sequence (DNA): TGTGCCAGCAGCTTGAATGGACAGGGGGCCTACGAGCAGTACTTC. It yields the protein CASSLNGQGAYEQYF.